This T cell receptor beta chain was profiled in a study of T cell repertoires in cytomegalovirus infection. MiXCR, run by TCRdb on the reads, gives a single entry per CDR3 protein. The sample includes about 890,000 distinct CDR3 sequences, around a third seen only once; the top ten take around 15%. A remark on this clonotype: Its antigen is unknown.

CDR1 MNHEY and CDR2 SMNVEV come from the germline V gene (reference sequence). This CDR3 comprises 11 residues. Trimming left V 7 bases short and J 4 bases short, with 7 bases between. The sequence came from a human donor in good health (CMV status not recorded). Some clones in this sample may be carry-over from other donors' samples. The material was cultured CD8+ T cells from PBMCs, obtained from culture after CMV antigen stimulation. This chain connects TRBV27 to TRBJ1-1; the D is unclear. For the CDR3, the DNA is TGTGCCAGCATCATCGGCACTGAAGCTTTCTTT. It is translated as CASIIGTEAFF.